One and the same sample provided the 5 T cell receptor beta chains below, sequenced in a study of blood T cell repertoires in COVID-19. Method: immunoSEQ multiplex PCR; TCRdb's copy keeps in-frame clones and lacks some. The profile shows about 140,000 clones, roughly 84% of them singletons. The material sequenced was PBMCs or T cells enriched from blood (not recorded which). The receptor set was obtained from a man in his 70s who had been exposed to COVID-19.

The chain joins TRBV2 to TRBJ1-6, with D tentatively TRBD1 (6 bases). This CDR3 is 11 amino acids long. Germline V gene sequence: CDR1 SNHLY, CDR2 FYNNEI. Trimming left V 8 bases short and J 7 bases short, with 6 bases between. CDR3 nucleotides: TGTGCCAGCGGGGGCAATTCACCCCTCCACTTT. Protein: CASGGNSPLHF.

The chain couples TRBV27 to TRBJ2-1; D is perhaps TRBD2 (7 bases). Germline assignment: CDR1 MNHEY and CDR2 SMNVEV (reference sequence). V lost 11 bases to trimming and J lost 7 bases, with 24 bases between them. The CDR3 consists of 15 residues. The CDR3 loop is CAHPEGGGPSNEQFF. The CDR3 DNA sequence: TGTGCCCACCCGGAAGGGGGAGGGCCGAGTAATGAGCAGTTCTTC.

The V and J genes are TRBV24-1 and TRBJ2-1, with TRBD1 matching over 8 bases. The CDR3 consists of 15 residues. The J segment lost 4 bases and the V segment lost 4 bases, leaving 5 bases of the junction unmatched. Germline V gene lookup returns CDR1 KGHDR and CDR2 SFDVKD. The CDR3 spells CATSDPGTGYNEQFF. Written as DNA, the CDR3 is TGTGCCACCAGTGACCCTGGGACAGGTTACAATGAGCAGTTCTTC.

This sequence joins TRBV7-9 and TRBJ1-4; D is possibly TRBD1 (5 bases). The germline V gene has CDR1 SEHNR and CDR2 FQNEAQ (reference sequence). This CDR3 comprises 15 residues. Trimming pared 1 base from V and 4 bases from J, leaving 10 bases between. CDR3: CASSLGGGDNEKLFF. The DNA of the CDR3 is TGTGCCAGCAGCTTAGGCGGGGGAGATAATGAAAAACTGTTTTTT.

This clone is a singleton in its sample. The chain has TRBV4-1 and TRBJ2-1; 7 bases align to TRBD2. The V gene's germline CDR1 is MGHRA and CDR2 YSYEKL. Trimming removed 4 bases from V and 3 bases from J; junction bases left unmatched: 12. The CDR3 covers 17 residues. CDR3 loop: CASSPLLARLLYNEQFF. In DNA form, the CDR3 reads TGCGCCAGCAGCCCGTTACTAGCGCGTCTTCTCTACAATGAGCAGTTCTTC.